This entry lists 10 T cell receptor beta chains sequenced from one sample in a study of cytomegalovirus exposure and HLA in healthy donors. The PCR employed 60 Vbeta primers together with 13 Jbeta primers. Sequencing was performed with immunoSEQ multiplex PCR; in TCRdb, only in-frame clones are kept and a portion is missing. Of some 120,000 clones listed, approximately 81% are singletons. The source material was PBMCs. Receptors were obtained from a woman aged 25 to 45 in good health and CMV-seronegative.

Here the CDR3 reads CASNRQGGYNEQFF. CDR3 DNA: TGTGCCAGTAACCGACAGGGAGGCTACAATGAGCAGTTCTTC. This chain uses TRBV19 with TRBJ2-1; TRBD1 might be the D (7 bases). This CDR3 is 14 amino acids long. The germline V gene encodes CDR1 LNHDA and CDR2 SQIVND (reference sequence). V was cut by 7 bases and J by 3 bases, with 13 bases left in between.

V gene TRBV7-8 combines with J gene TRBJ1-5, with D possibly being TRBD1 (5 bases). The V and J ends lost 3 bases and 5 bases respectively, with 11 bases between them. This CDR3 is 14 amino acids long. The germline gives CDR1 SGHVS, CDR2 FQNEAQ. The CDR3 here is CASSLTGGDQPQHF. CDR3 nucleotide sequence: TGTGCCAGCAGCTTGACGGGGGGAGATCAGCCCCAGCATTTT.

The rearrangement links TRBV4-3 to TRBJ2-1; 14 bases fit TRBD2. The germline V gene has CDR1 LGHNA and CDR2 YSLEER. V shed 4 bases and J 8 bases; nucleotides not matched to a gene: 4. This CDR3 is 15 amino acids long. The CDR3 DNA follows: TGCGCCAGCAGCCCGGGACTAGCGGGAGTGTATGAGCAGTTCTTC. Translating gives CASSPGLAGVYEQFF.

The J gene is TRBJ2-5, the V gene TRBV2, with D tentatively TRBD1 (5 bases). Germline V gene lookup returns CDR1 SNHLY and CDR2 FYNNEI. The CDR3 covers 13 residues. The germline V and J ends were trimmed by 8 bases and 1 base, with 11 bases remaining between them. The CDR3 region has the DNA TGTGCCAGCCCGGACACATCCCAAGAGACCCAGTACTTC. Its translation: CASPDTSQETQYF.

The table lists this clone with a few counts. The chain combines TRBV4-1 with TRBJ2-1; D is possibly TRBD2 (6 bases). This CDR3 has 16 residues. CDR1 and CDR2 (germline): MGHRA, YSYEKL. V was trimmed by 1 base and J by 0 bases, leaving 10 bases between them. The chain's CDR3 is CASSQASDSSYNEQFF. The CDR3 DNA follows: TGCGCCAGCAGCCAAGCTAGCGATAGCTCCTACAATGAGCAGTTCTTC.

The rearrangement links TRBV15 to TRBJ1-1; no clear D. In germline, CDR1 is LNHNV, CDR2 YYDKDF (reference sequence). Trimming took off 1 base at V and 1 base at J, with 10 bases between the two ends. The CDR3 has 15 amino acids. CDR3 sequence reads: CATSRASLGNTEAFF. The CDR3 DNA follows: TGTGCCACCAGCAGAGCCTCACTCGGGAACACTGAAGCTTTCTTT.

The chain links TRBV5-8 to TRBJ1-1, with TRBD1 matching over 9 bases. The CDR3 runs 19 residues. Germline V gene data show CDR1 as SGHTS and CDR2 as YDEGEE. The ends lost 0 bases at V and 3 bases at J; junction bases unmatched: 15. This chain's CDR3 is CASSLEFFLQGARDTEAFF. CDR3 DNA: TGTGCCAGCAGCTTGGAATTTTTCCTACAGGGGGCGAGGGACACTGAAGCTTTCTTT.

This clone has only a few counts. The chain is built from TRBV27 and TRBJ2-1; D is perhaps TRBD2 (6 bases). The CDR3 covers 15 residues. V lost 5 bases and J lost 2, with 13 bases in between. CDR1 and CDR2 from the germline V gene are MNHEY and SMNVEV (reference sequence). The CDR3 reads CASSGYSGAYNEQFF. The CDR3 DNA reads TGTGCCAGCAGTGGGTACTCGGGGGCCTACAATGAGCAGTTCTTC.

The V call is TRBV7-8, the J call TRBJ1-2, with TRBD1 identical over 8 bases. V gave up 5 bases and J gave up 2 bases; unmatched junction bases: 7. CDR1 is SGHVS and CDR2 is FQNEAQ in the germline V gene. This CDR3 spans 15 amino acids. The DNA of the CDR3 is TGTGCCAGCAGCCTGGACCGGGACAGGAACTATGGCTACACCTTC. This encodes CASSLDRDRNYGYTF.

The CDR3 DNA sequence: TGTGCCAGCAGTGAAACCGGGACAGGGCCTCAAGAGACCCAGTACTTC. This gives the protein CASSETGTGPQETQYF. J is TRBJ2-5 and V is TRBV28; 9 bases align to TRBD1. The CDR3 totals 16 residues. The trim removed 5 bases at V and 2 bases at J, leaving 9 bases unmatched. Germline CDR1 reads MDHEN; CDR2 reads SYDVKM.